The present T cell receptor (beta chain) was sequenced within a study of molecular identifiers for immune sequencing clone quantification. Study conclusions and caveats: Sharing of a barcode by identical TCR molecules could cause highly expanded clone sizes to be underestimated. Clones that had above 20 RNA copies took up over 97% of effector molecules but under 1% in naive cells.

Using 10%, 30% or 50% RNA, naive CD8 libraries were derived from about 20,000 to 1,000,000 sorted cells. Based on a CD8+CD4-CCR7+CD45RA+ profile, naive CD8 T cells were sorted. V lost 2 bases to trimming and J lost 15 bases; unmatched junction nucleotides: 8. CDR1 SGHDT and CDR2 YYEEEE come from the germline V gene. The CDR3 covers 12 residues. TCRdb reanalysed the PCR reads using MiXCR and keeps one entry per CDR3 protein. Seen here are under 800,000 distinct CDR3 sequences, 25% observed once, and the top ten hold roughly 0.83%. Ten or more counts support this clonotype. What it binds is unknown. J is TRBJ2-4 and V is TRBV5-6; 7 positions match TRBD2. The sequence came from a human donor in good health. Some libraries in this study had Jurkat cell RNA spiked in. The sequenced sample was naive CD8+ T cells from blood, with Jurkat cell RNA spiked in. Sample subset: FACS-sorted CD8+CD4-CCR7+CD45RA+ naive T cells. The CDR3 coding sequence is TGTGCCAGCAGCTTTGGGACTACTCGGGGGTACTTC. It codes for CASSFGTTRGYF.